This record covers a single T cell receptor beta chain. These data come from a study of blood T cell repertoires in COVID-19. For the study at large: The United States, Italy and Spain supplied acute and convalescent COVID-19 samples.

The assay was immunoSEQ multiplex PCR, and TCRdb's table has in-frame clones only and misses some. The sample lists under 130,000 clones, roughly 80% occurring once. This CDR3 is built from 13 residues. Per the germline V gene, CDR1 is WSHSY and CDR2 is SAAADI. J lost 6 bases, V lost 6 bases, and 4 bases had no gene match. The sequence came from a man in his sixties or seventies with active or convalescent COVID-19. Input material: peripheral blood. The chain uses TRBV10-2 and TRBJ2-2, with 7 bases identical to TRBD2. The CDR3 sequence: CASSGGLAGELFF. The CDR3, as DNA: TGCGCCAGCAGCGGGGGGTTGGCCGGGGAGCTGTTTTTT.